This TCR beta chain was obtained from a study of OX40 agonist ivuxolimab in advanced cancers. About the study as a whole: Ivuxolimab was a fully human IgG2 agonistic monoclonal antibody targeting the costimulatory receptor OX40 (CD134). Of the approximately 50 dose-escalation patients, hepatocellular carcinoma was present in 19, melanoma in around 15, renal cell carcinoma in 9 and head and neck cancer in 9. The monotherapy dose-escalation portion (N of about 50 patients) of the phase I ivuxolimab trial is reported in the paper. Partial responses were achieved by three dose-escalation patients, of whom one had hepatocellular carcinoma and two had cutaneous melanoma. The dose-escalation cohort was over 70% male with a mean age of approximately 60 years, ranging from about 20 to 80. Prior anti-PD-1, anti-PD-L1 or anti-CTLA-4 therapy was permitted, and approximately 39% of dose-escalation patients had received checkpoint inhibitors. The purpose of peripheral TCRbeta sequencing was to test whether ivuxolimab changed TCR sequence diversity and led to clonal T-cell expansion. Intravenous ivuxolimab was administered to patients every 2 weeks at six dose levels: 0.01, 0.1, 0.3, 1.5, 3 and 10 mg/kg.

V sheds 1 base and J sheds 6 bases, leaving 15 bases between their ends. The CDR3 runs 15 residues from the cysteine to the phenylalanine. Kept here is only the CDR3 DNA, which spans 45 bases and is read in frame from base 1. CDR1 and CDR2 were assigned from the germline V gene as SGHDN and FVKESK. Overall study results and their limits: At doses of 0.1 to 3.0 mg/kg, clonal expansion of both CD4+ and CD8+ blood T cells was observed from baseline to week 6. After ivuxolimab, expanded clones were on average more numerous among CD8+ T cells than among CD4+ T cells. Partial responders in the 0.1-3.0 mg/kg groups had among the lowest normalized peripheral clonal expansion, especially among CD8+ T cells. Low levels of normalized T-cell clonal expansion were also seen in some nonresponding patients. The antigen specificity of the clonally expanded peripheral T cells was not determined.

The trial excluded patients who had a history of autoimmune disease or who were on systemic immunosuppression. In every dose cohort, peripheral blood was drawn for TCR sequencing at baseline, cycle 4 day 1, and cycle 7 day 1. Samples came from an open-label, multicenter, first-in-human phase I dose-escalation trial of ivuxolimab. Adults with locally advanced or metastatic melanoma, renal cell carcinoma, hepatocellular carcinoma or head and neck squamous cell carcinoma were enrolled in the trial. Before TCR sequencing, CD4+ and CD8+ T cells were separately sorted from peripheral blood. Genomic DNA was extracted from sorted cells for sequencing of the TCRbeta CDR3 region. The immunoSEQ Assay was used to sequence the TCRbeta CDR3 regions. This is the immuneACCESS table as TCRdb keeps it, with only in-frame sequences that have V and J called. A part of the clones is gone; compared with another copy, unresolved V genes explain less than half, and the rest is unexplained. In all, the sample holds fewer than 95,000 clones, and under 95% of those were seen once. Jointly, the top ten make up about 3.4% of the sample.

In its sample, this clone was seen once. This receptor's antigen is unknown. No base quality information exists; no much larger clone differs at one position. The sequence links TRBV14 to TRBJ1-2, and perhaps TRBD1 as D gene, on 5 matching bases. Sequenced here: CD4+ or CD8+ T cells sorted from blood, sampled in a trial of the OX40 agonist ivuxolimab. The TCR was taken from an adult with an advanced solid tumor such as melanoma, head and neck, liver or kidney cancer. The nucleotide sequence is TGTGCCAGCAGCCAAGGTGGCTGGGACTACAATGGCTACACCTTC. Its translation is CASSQGGWDYNGYTF.